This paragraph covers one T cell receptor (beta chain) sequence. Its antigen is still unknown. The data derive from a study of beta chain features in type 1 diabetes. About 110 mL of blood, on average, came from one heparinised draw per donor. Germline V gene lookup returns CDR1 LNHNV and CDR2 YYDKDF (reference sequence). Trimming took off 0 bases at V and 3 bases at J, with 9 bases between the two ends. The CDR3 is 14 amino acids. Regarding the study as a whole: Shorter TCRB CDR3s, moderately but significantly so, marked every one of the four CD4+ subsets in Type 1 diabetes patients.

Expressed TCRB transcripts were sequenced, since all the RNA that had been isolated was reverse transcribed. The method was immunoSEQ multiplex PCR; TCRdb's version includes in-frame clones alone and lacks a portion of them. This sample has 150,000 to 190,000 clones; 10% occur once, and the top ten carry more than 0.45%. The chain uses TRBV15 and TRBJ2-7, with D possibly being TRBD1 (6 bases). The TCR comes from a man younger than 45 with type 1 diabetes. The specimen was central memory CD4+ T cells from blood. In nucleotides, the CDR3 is TGTGCCACCAGCAGAGATGAGGGGGTCTACGAGCAGTACTTC. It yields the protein CATSRDEGVYEQYF.